A selection of T cell receptor beta chains follows, all from one sample in a study of cytomegalovirus exposure and HLA in healthy donors. TCRdb's copy holds only in-frame clones and misses some; the assay was immunoSEQ multiplex PCR. The sample carries around 120,000 clones, more than 60% recorded once. The source material was PBMCs. These receptors were collected from a woman aged 40 to 49 in good health and CMV-seronegative. CDR3s include the opening cysteine and the closing phenylalanine or tryptophan. D genes are given only for firm matches. The size of a clone is reported for some rows only, either as once, few or many, or as a class for expanded clones.

>once|TRBV5-1|-|TRBJ2-1
CASSLVGSNEQFF
TGCGCCAGCAGCTTGGTGGGCAGCAATGAGCAGTTCTTC
>-|TRBV19|-|TRBJ2-7
CASSTRDTRSYEQYF
TGTGCCAGTAGTACCCGGGACACCCGGTCCTACGAGCAGTACTTC
>-|TRBV27|-|TRBJ1-3
CASSLYWGDGGNTIYF
TGTGCCAGCAGTTTATATTGGGGGGACGGCGGAAACACCATATATTTT
>-|TRBV28|-|TRBJ2-2
CASRAQGDGGELFF
TGTGCCAGCAGAGCACAGGGCGACGGCGGGGAGCTGTTTTTT
>-|TRBV11-3|-|TRBJ2-1
CASSLEGNEQFF
TGTGCCAGCAGCTTGGAGGGAAATGAGCAGTTCTTC
>-|TRBV7-3|-|TRBJ2-6
CASSLVFGANVLTF
TGTGCCAGCAGCTTAGTATTTGGGGCCAACGTCCTGACTTTC
>-|TRBV7-2|TRBD1|TRBJ2-7
CASSRDRFSEQYF
TGTGCCAGCAGCCGGGACAGGTTTTCCGAGCAGTACTTC
>few|TRBV6-6|-|TRBJ1-1
CASSYSGGRTEAFF
TGTGCCAGCAGTTACTCGGGGGGGAGGACTGAAGCTTTCTTT
>once|TRBV7-9|-|TRBJ1-2
CASSLRGFDYGYTF
TGTGCCAGCAGCTTGAGGGGGTTCGACTATGGCTACACCTTC
>-|TRBV19|-|TRBJ2-2
CASSHGTSTNTGELFF
TGTGCCAGTAGCCACGGGACATCAACGAACACCGGGGAGCTGTTTTTT
>few|TRBV11-2|-|TRBJ2-7
CASTPERISYEQYF
TGTGCCAGCACCCCCGAACGCATTTCCTACGAGCAGTACTTC